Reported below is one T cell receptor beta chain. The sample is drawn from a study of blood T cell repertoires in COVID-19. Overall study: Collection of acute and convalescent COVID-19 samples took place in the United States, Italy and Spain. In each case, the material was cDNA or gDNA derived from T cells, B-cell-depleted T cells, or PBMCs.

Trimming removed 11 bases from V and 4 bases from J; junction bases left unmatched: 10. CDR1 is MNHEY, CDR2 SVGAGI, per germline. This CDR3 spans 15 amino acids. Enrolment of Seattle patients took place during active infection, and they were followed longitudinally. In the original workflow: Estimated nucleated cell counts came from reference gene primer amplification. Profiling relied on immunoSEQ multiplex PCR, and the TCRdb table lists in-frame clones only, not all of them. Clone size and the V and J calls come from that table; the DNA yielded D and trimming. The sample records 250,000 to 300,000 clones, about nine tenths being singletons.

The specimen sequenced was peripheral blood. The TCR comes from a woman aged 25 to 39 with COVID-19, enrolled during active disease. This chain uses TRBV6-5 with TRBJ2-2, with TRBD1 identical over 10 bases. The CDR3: CAGKPGQGITGELFF. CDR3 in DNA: TGTGCCGGAAAACCGGGACAGGGGATCACCGGGGAGCTGTTTTTT.